The sequence of this T cell receptor (beta chain) was determined in a study of blood T cell repertoires in COVID-19. In the study overall: Spain, Italy and the United States supplied samples that represented acute and convalescent COVID-19. T cells, B-cell-depleted T cells, or PBMCs supplied cDNA or gDNA.

The authors' processing: Reference gene primer amplification gave nucleated cell count estimates. Measured with immunoSEQ multiplex PCR; TCRdb has only the in-frame clones, and not every one. The V and J calls and clone size are taken from that table; D and trimming were inferred from the DNA. The sample lists approximately 170,000 clones; 86% were seen once. This CDR3 is built from 15 residues. V was clipped by 4 bases and J by 5 bases; unmatched bases: 3. Per germline, CDR1 SGDLS and CDR2 YYNGEE. The sequencing sample was made of peripheral blood. The sequence was obtained from a woman in her 70s with acute or convalescent COVID-19. The J gene is TRBJ2-1, the V gene TRBV9; TRBD2 matches at 13 bases. CDR3 in DNA: TGTGCCAGCAGCCCACTAGCGGGAGGGAACAATGAGCAGTTCTTC. Translation gives CASSPLAGGNNEQFF.